This T cell receptor (beta chain) was recovered during a study of T cell repertoires in cytomegalovirus infection. On the study more broadly: CMV epitopes in the study were HLA-C-restricted (recently identified) and HLA-B-restricted (well studied). It can be stated that public TCR beta signatures indicated CMV infection as well as a matching HLA type.

Study-level findings and limits: CMV carriers with the relevant HLA were identified by cumulative public TCR beta family frequency. Dominating the ex vivo response were TCR beta clonotypes that were CMV-specific and HLA-C-restricted.

This clonotype has more than one count but fewer than ten. The antigen remains unidentified. TCRdb re-called the reads through MiXCR, storing one row per CDR3 protein. The sample lists a few hundred thousand distinct CDR3 sequences, around 25% occurring once. V lost 5 bases, J lost 5 bases, and 12 bases lay in between. From germline, CDR1 is SGHTA and CDR2 FQGNSA. The CDR3 covers 13 residues. The sequenced sample was cultured PBMCs, obtained from culture after CMV antigen stimulation. The chain has TRBV7-2 and TRBJ2-5; D not resolved. This receptor was taken from a human donor in good health (CMV status not recorded). Some clones in this sample may be carry-over from other donors' samples. CDR3 DNA sequence: TGTGCCAGCAGCCCGGTAAGAAGTGAGACCCAGTACTTC. Its translation: CASSPVRSETQYF.